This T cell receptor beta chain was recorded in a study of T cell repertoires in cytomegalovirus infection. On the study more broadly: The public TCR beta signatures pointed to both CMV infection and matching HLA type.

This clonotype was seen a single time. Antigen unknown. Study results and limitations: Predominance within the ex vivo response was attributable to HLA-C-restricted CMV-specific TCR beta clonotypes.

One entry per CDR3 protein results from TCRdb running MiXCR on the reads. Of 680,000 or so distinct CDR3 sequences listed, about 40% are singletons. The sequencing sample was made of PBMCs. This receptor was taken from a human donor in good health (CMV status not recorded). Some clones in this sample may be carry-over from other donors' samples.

This chain's CDR3 is CASSQPAGGSYEQYF. CDR3 sequence (DNA): TGCGCCAGCAGCCAACCCGCAGGGGGCTCCTACGAGCAGTACTTC. The chain recombines TRBV4-1 with TRBJ2-7; 7 bases map to TRBD1. Germline CDR1 is MGHRA and CDR2 is YSYEKL. The CDR3 consists of 15 residues. Trimming at V came to 2 bases and at J to 0 bases, leaving 4 bases not matched to a gene.